This is a list of T cell receptor beta chains from one sample in a study of T cells in Graves' hyperthyroidism and ophthalmopathy. MiXCR was run by TCRdb on the multiplex PCR reads, yielding one entry per CDR3 protein. The sample includes about 400,000 distinct CDR3 sequences, less than 15% seen only once; the top ten take less than 10%. The sample was blood. Receptors were obtained from a young woman with Graves' hyperthyroidism. Each CDR3 is given with its conserved first and last residue. The D gene is left open where the match is weak. Clone size is given for some rows only: seen once, a few or many times, or a class if the clone is expanded.

clone size: .; D gene: .; J gene: TRBJ1-5; V gene: TRBV11-2; CDR3 DNA: TGTGCCAGCAGCCAAGATAAGGGGTTAGGACAGCCCCAGCATTTT; CDR3 protein: CASSQDKGLGQPQHF
clone size: .; D gene: .; J gene: TRBJ2-5; V gene: TRBV4-2; CDR3 DNA: TGTGCCAGCAGCCAAGGGTTGGGGGCCGCTCAGTACTTC; CDR3 protein: CASSQGLGAAQYF
clone size: few; D gene: .; J gene: TRBJ2-4; V gene: TRBV5-1; CDR3 DNA: TGCGCCAGCAGGCCGGGGGCCCTAGCCAAAAACATTCAGTACTTC; CDR3 protein: CASRPGALAKNIQYF
clone size: many; D gene: .; J gene: TRBJ1-4; V gene: TRBV6-2/TRBV6-3; CDR3 DNA: TGTGCCAGCAGTCCAGCAACTAATGAAAAACTGTTTTTT; CDR3 protein: CASSPATNEKLFF
clone size: many; D gene: .; J gene: TRBJ1-5; V gene: TRBV12-3/TRBV12-4; CDR3 DNA: TGTGCCAGCAGTTTAACTGCTGATAGCAATCAGCCCCAGCATTTT; CDR3 protein: CASSLTADSNQPQHF
clone size: .; D gene: TRBD1; J gene: TRBJ1-6; V gene: TRBV6-1; CDR3 DNA: TGTGCCAGCCGATCGACAGGGTTAAGCTCACCCCTCCACTTT; CDR3 protein: CASRSTGLSSPLHF
clone size: many; D gene: .; J gene: TRBJ2-1; V gene: TRBV12-3/TRBV12-4; CDR3 DNA: TGTGCCAGCAGTTACAGCGGCGAGCAGTTCTTC; CDR3 protein: CASSYSGEQFF
clone size: many; D gene: .; J gene: TRBJ2-7; V gene: TRBV4-2; CDR3 DNA: TGTGCCAGCAGCATAAGCCGGGACTTTTCCTACGAGCAGTACTTC; CDR3 protein: CASSISRDFSYEQYF
clone size: many; D gene: TRBD1; J gene: TRBJ2-3; V gene: TRBV2; CDR3 DNA: TGTGCCAGCAGTCTGGACAGGGTTACAGATACGCAGTATTTT; CDR3 protein: CASSLDRVTDTQYF
clone size: many; D gene: .; J gene: TRBJ1-5; V gene: TRBV7-8; CDR3 DNA: TGTGCCAGCAGCTTAGAAGGACCGGGGCCCCAGCATTTT; CDR3 protein: CASSLEGPGPQHF
clone size: many; D gene: .; J gene: TRBJ1-2; V gene: TRBV5-6; CDR3 DNA: TGTGCCAGCAGCTCCTTCGACAGGATGACGGACTATGGCTACACCTTC; CDR3 protein: CASSSFDRMTDYGYTF
clone size: many; D gene: .; J gene: TRBJ2-5; V gene: TRBV7-3; CDR3 DNA: TGTGCCAGCAGCTTAACGGGGGGTCACGAGGGAGAGACCCAGTACTTC; CDR3 protein: CASSLTGGHEGETQYF
clone size: many; D gene: TRBD2; J gene: TRBJ2-1; V gene: TRBV9; CDR3 DNA: TGTGCCAGCAGCGTAGGCGGGGGACCGGGTGAGCAGTTCTTC; CDR3 protein: CASSVGGGPGEQFF
clone size: many; D gene: .; J gene: TRBJ1-2; V gene: TRBV5-1; CDR3 DNA: TGCGCCAGCAGCTTGGTGTCCGGAGCTAACTATGGCTACACCTTC; CDR3 protein: CASSLVSGANYGYTF
clone size: .; D gene: .; J gene: TRBJ2-7; V gene: TRBV6-1; CDR3 DNA: TGTGCCAGCACCAAGGTGGGGGTCTCCTACGAGCAGTACTTC; CDR3 protein: CASTKVGVSYEQYF
clone size: few; D gene: TRBD2; J gene: TRBJ2-7; V gene: TRBV28; CDR3 DNA: TGTGCCAGCAGTCCGTCTAAGCCGGGGGGAGGGCCGGGCTACGAGCAGTACTTC; CDR3 protein: CASSPSKPGGGPGYEQYF
clone size: .; D gene: .; J gene: TRBJ1-3; V gene: TRBV4-1; CDR3 DNA: TGCGCCAGCAGCCAACAGGGAAACACCATATATTTT; CDR3 protein: CASSQQGNTIYF
clone size: .; D gene: TRBD1; J gene: TRBJ1-4; V gene: TRBV5-1; CDR3 DNA: TGCGCCAGCAGCTTTAGACAGGGCCCCGAAAAACTGTTTTTT; CDR3 protein: CASSFRQGPEKLFF
clone size: few; D gene: .; J gene: TRBJ2-3; V gene: TRBV7-2; CDR3 DNA: TGTGCCAGCAGCTTAGTTTGGGGACGCGGCACAGATACGCAGTATTTT; CDR3 protein: CASSLVWGRGTDTQYF
clone size: many; D gene: TRBD2; J gene: TRBJ2-5; V gene: TRBV5-5; CDR3 DNA: TGTGCCAGCAGCTTGGGAGCGGGGGCCCAAGAGACCCAGTACTTC; CDR3 protein: CASSLGAGAQETQYF
clone size: .; D gene: .; J gene: TRBJ2-6; V gene: TRBV6-5; CDR3 DNA: TGTGCCAGCAGTTACTCGAGTCCAGGGACCTCTGGGGCCAACGTCCTGACTTTC; CDR3 protein: CASSYSSPGTSGANVLTF
clone size: many; D gene: .; J gene: TRBJ2-7; V gene: TRBV28; CDR3 DNA: TGTGCCAGCACCCTGGGACTGACCTCCTACGAGCAGTACTTC; CDR3 protein: CASTLGLTSYEQYF
clone size: many; D gene: .; J gene: TRBJ2-3; V gene: TRBV20-1; CDR3 DNA: TGCAGTGCTCTGGGCGGGGACCCACCAGATACGCAGTATTTT; CDR3 protein: CSALGGDPPDTQYF